Following are 28 T cell receptor beta chains from one sample sequenced in a study of technical replicates of blood from a few donors. Repertoires were generated with immunoSEQ multiplex PCR, while TCRdb's copy carries only in-frame clones and drops some. Among 60,000 to 75,000 clones listed, about 97% were seen once. The specimen sequenced was T cells isolated from PBMCs. All receptors derive from a human donor in good health.

V is TRBV27 and J is TRBJ1-4; the D is unclear. CDR3 length: 14 amino acids. The V gene lost 3 bases and the J gene lost 7 bases, with 12 bases spanning the gap. Per germline, CDR1 MNHEY and CDR2 SMNVEV (reference sequence). This CDR3 reads CASSFASTFEKLFF. CDR3 DNA: TGTGCCAGCAGTTTCGCTAGCACATTTGAAAAACTGTTTTTT.

The chain has TRBV6-5 and TRBJ2-7; the match to TRBD2 covers 9 bases. CDR1 and CDR2 from the germline V gene are MNHEY and SVGAGI. Losses at the gene ends were 7 bases for V and 7 bases for J; bases not matched to a gene: 5. The CDR3 has 12 residues. The CDR3 DNA reads as TGTGCCAGCACAGCGGGAGGAAGTGAGCAGTACTTC. It specifies CASTAGGSEQYF.

This chain joins TRBV9 and TRBJ2-3, with D maybe TRBD1 (6 bases). Trimming shortened V by 1 base and J by 4 bases, and 7 bases separated the two germline ends. The CDR3 is 13 amino acids. The germline V gene has CDR1 SGDLS and CDR2 YYNGEE. CDR3 region: CASSVQGPDTQYF. As DNA, the CDR3 is TGTGCCAGCAGCGTACAGGGGCCAGATACGCAGTATTTT.

The chain recombines TRBV6-6 with TRBJ2-4, with 7 bases lining up with TRBD2. Trimming cost V 6 bases and J 5 bases; bases outside gene matches: 10. Germline CDR1 reads MNHNY; CDR2 reads SVGAGI (reference sequence). CDR3 length: 15 amino acids. This chain's CDR3 is CASSLKRDPQNIQYF. The CDR3 DNA is TGTGCCAGCAGCCTAAAGCGGGACCCACAAAACATTCAGTACTTC.

The V and J genes are TRBV6-5 and TRBJ2-7; 12 bases are shared with TRBD2. The CDR3 runs to 15 residues. V lost 0 bases, J lost 7 bases, and 4 bases stayed unmatched. CDR1 and CDR2 (germline): MNHEY, SVGAGI. Here the CDR3 DNA reads TGTGCCAGCAGTTACTCGTTCCTAGCGGGAGGGGAGCAGTACTTC. It specifies CASSYSFLAGGEQYF.

This clone was seen once. The V call is TRBV5-1, the J call TRBJ2-2, with 7 bases identical to TRBD2. Germline CDR1 SGHRS, CDR2 YFSETQ. J gave up 1 base and V 1 base, and 4 bases lay outside the gene matches. The CDR3 is made up of 16 amino acids. The CDR3 nucleotides read TGCGCCAGCAGCTTGTCGGCTAGCGGGAACACCGGGGAGCTGTTTTTT. This sequence encodes CASSLSASGNTGELFF. The whole variable domain, filled in from reference TRBV5-1 and TRBJ2-2, reads KAGVTQTPRYLIKTRGQQVTLSCSPISGHRSVSWYQQTPGQGLQFLFEYFSETQRNKGNFPGRFSGRQFSNSRSEMNVSTLELGDSALYLCASSLSASGNTGELFFGEGSRLTVL.

DNA for the CDR3: TGTGCCAGCAGTTATAGGAGGGGAGCTGGAAACACCATATATTTT. Translation: CASSYRRGAGNTIYF. This chain joins TRBV6-5 and TRBJ1-3; possible D gene TRBD1, 5 bases. Deletions cut 3 bases from V and 2 bases from J, with 11 bases between. The CDR3 extends over 15 amino acids. Germline CDR1 MNHEY, CDR2 SVGAGI.

The V call is TRBV27, the J call TRBJ1-4; TRBD1 aligns across 9 bases. The V segment lost 7 bases and the J segment 7 bases; nucleotides outside the gene matches: 13. Per the germline V gene, CDR1 is MNHEY and CDR2 is SMNVEV (reference sequence). This CDR3 has 16 amino acids. Written as DNA, the CDR3 is TGTGCCAGCACCAGATACCCGGGACAGGGCAGTGAAAAACTGTTTTTT. It codes for CASTRYPGQGSEKLFF.

The V and J genes are TRBV28 and TRBJ1-1; no firm D call. With 2 bases removed from V and 0 bases from J, the gap between germline ends came to 19 bases. The CDR3 sequence is 18 residues long. Germline CDR1 reads MDHEN; CDR2 reads SYDVKM. The CDR3 DNA is TGTGCCAGCAGTTTAAGGGCGGGTCGGCGGGTCATGAACACTGAAGCTTTCTTT. Residues: CASSLRAGRRVMNTEAFF.

V and J are TRBV9 and TRBJ2-3; TRBD2 matches at 10 bases. The CDR3 covers 15 residues. V lost 2 bases to trimming and J lost 7 bases; unmatched junction nucleotides: 7. Germline V gene data show CDR1 as SGDLS and CDR2 as YYNGEE. CDR3 region: CASSVSGRAYNTQYF. The CDR3, as DNA: TGTGCCAGCAGCGTCAGCGGGAGGGCTTACAATACGCAGTATTTT.

The chain combines TRBV18 with TRBJ1-4; no definite D call. The CDR3 runs to 14 residues. The V end lost 5 bases, the J end lost 8 bases, and 15 bases lay between the germline ends. Germline CDR1 is KGHSH and CDR2 is LQKENI. The CDR3 is CASSSAQGGEKLFF. As DNA, the CDR3 is TGTGCCAGCTCATCCGCCCAAGGAGGGGAAAAACTGTTTTTT.

The chain has TRBV5-6 and TRBJ1-5; D ambiguous. CDR3 length equals 13 residues. Germline assignment: CDR1 SGHDT and CDR2 YYEEEE. With 4 bases removed from V and 7 bases from J, the gap between germline ends came to 12 bases. Here the CDR3 reads CASSAGGDQPQHF. The CDR3 DNA follows: TGTGCCAGCAGCGCCGGTGGAGACCAGCCCCAGCATTTT.

The rearrangement uses TRBV4-3 and TRBJ1-5, with D hard to call. Trimming left V 0 bases short and J 4 bases short, with 10 bases between. The CDR3 runs to 15 residues. Germline CDR1 reads LGHNA; CDR2 reads YSLEER. CDR3 protein: CASSQEALNNQPQHF. The DNA for the CDR3 is TGCGCCAGCAGCCAAGAAGCCCTTAATAATCAGCCCCAGCATTTT.

J is TRBJ2-4 and V is TRBV28; tentative D call: TRBD2 (5 bases). CDR1 and CDR2 from the germline V gene are MDHEN and SYDVKM. V gave up 4 bases and J gave up 3 bases, with 19 bases separating them. The CDR3 runs 17 residues. In nucleotides, the CDR3 is TGTGCCAGCAGTTATCTCGCCCTGGAAGGGAGCAAAAACATTCAGTACTTC. Translating gives CASSYLALEGSKNIQYF. Using reference TRBV28 and TRBJ2-4 for the parts outside the CDR3, the full variable domain is DVKVTQSSRYLVKRTGEKVFLECVQDMDHENMFWYRQDPGLGLRLIYFSYDVKMKEKGDIPEGYSVSREKKERFSLILESASTNQTSMYLCASSYLALEGSKNIQYFGAGTRLSVL.

This clone is a singleton in its sample. The rearrangement uses TRBV7-9 and TRBJ2-3; unclear D gene. Germline CDR1 is SEHNR and CDR2 is FQNEAQ (reference sequence). The CDR3 consists of 15 residues. Trimming removed 3 bases from V and 2 bases from J, with 12 bases in between. The CDR3: CASSFKIGFTDTQYF. CDR3 DNA: TGTGCCAGCAGCTTTAAAATCGGGTTCACAGATACGCAGTATTTT.

The gene calls are TRBV2 and TRBJ2-7, with D possibly matching TRBD2 (6 bases). This CDR3 has 13 residues. Germline V gene sequence: CDR1 SNHLY, CDR2 FYNNEI. V shed 7 bases and J shed 5 bases, with 15 bases lying between them. CDR3 bases: TGTGCCAGCACGGGAGATCGACGCGACGAGCAGTACTTC. As protein: CASTGDRRDEQYF.

The chain links TRBV18 to TRBJ1-1; 10 nucleotides line up with TRBD1. Per germline, CDR1 KGHSH and CDR2 LQKENI. With V trimmed by 3 bases and J by 1 base, 8 bases remained unmatched. The CDR3 extends over 17 amino acids. The DNA for the CDR3 is TGTGCCAGCTCACCCATCGACAGGGGGCGAGGGAACACTGAAGCTTTCTTT. Translating it yields CASSPIDRGRGNTEAFF.

The J gene is TRBJ1-1, the V gene TRBV27; the match to TRBD1 covers 9 bases. Germline assignment: CDR1 MNHEY and CDR2 SMNVEV (reference sequence). The CDR3 loop spans 16 amino acids. V was clipped by 10 bases and J by 3 bases; unmatched bases: 15. CDR3: CATRLAGTGLDTEAFF. CDR3 DNA sequence: TGTGCCACTCGACTAGCCGGGACAGGGTTGGACACTGAAGCTTTCTTT.

V is TRBV2 and J is TRBJ1-4, with TRBD1 matching over 10 bases. CDR1 is SNHLY and CDR2 is FYNNEI in the germline V gene. V lost 3 bases to trimming and J lost 7 bases; unmatched junction nucleotides: 2. CDR3 size: 14 residues. The CDR3 protein is CASSDRTGGEKLFF. In DNA form, the CDR3 reads TGTGCCAGCAGTGATAGGACAGGGGGTGAAAAACTGTTTTTT.

The CDR3: CASSARQHTGELFF. The CDR3 nucleotides are TGTGCCAGCAGCGCCCGACAACACACCGGGGAGCTGTTTTTT. The V gene is TRBV7-2, the J gene TRBJ2-2; the D is unclear. The CDR3 has 14 residues. Trimming removed 5 bases from V and 3 bases from J, with 10 bases in between. The germline gives CDR1 SGHTA, CDR2 FQGNSA.

The CDR3 region has the DNA TGCGCCAGCAGCCAAGCAACTACCCTTGGCTACGAGCAGTACTTC. Its translation: CASSQATTLGYEQYF. The rearrangement uses TRBV4-3 and TRBJ2-7; D uncertain. This CDR3 is built from 15 residues. The germline V gene encodes CDR1 LGHNA and CDR2 YSLEER. Trimming took 1 base from V and 3 from J, leaving 13 bases between them.

This chain connects TRBV29-1 to TRBJ2-1, with D perhaps matching TRBD2 (5 bases). The length of the CDR3 is 13 residues. V shed 3 bases and J shed 6 bases, with 12 bases lying between them. Germline values: CDR1 SQVTM, CDR2 ANQGSEA. The CDR3 loop reads CSVERLASNEQFF. The CDR3 DNA sequence: TGCAGCGTTGAGAGGCTAGCTAGCAATGAGCAGTTCTTC.

The V and J genes are TRBV5-4 and TRBJ2-3; D is perhaps TRBD1 (5 bases). This CDR3 comprises 14 residues. V was cut by 0 bases and J by 3 bases, with 8 bases left in between. CDR1 and CDR2 from the germline V gene are SGHNT and YYREEE (reference sequence). The CDR3 DNA follows: TGTGCCAGCAGCTTGGCGGCAGGGACAGATACGCAGTATTTT. Amino acids: CASSLAAGTDTQYF. Full variable domain (remainder filled in from reference TRBV5-4 and TRBJ2-3): ETGVTQSPTHLIKTRGQQVTLRCSSQSGHNTVSWYQQALGQGPQFIFQYYREEENGRGNFPPRFSGLQFPNYSSELNVNALELDDSALYLCASSLAAGTDTQYFGPGTRLTVL.

For this clone: Other nucleotide sequences from this sample produce the same CDR3. The chain carries TRBV5-1 and TRBJ1-1, with D possibly matching TRBD1 (5 bases). Trimming shortened V by 0 bases and J by 0 bases, and 6 bases separated the two germline ends. There are 14 residues in the CDR3. Germline V gene data show CDR1 as SGHRS and CDR2 as YFSETQ. The CDR3 spells CASSLGQMNTEAFF. Here the CDR3 DNA reads TGCGCCAGCAGCTTGGGACAGATGAACACTGAAGCTTTCTTT.

This clone showed up just a few times. This CDR3 is also generated by other DNA sequences in the sample. V is TRBV7-3 and J is TRBJ2-2, with 13 nucleotides matching TRBD2. The CDR3 loop spans 16 amino acids. V trimming: 5 bases; J trimming: 6 bases; junction bases outside the gene matches: 6. Germline V gives CDR1 SGHTA, CDR2 FQGTGA. The CDR3 coding sequence is TGTGCCAGCAGCCTCGGACTAGCGGGAGCGTCCGGGGAGCTGTTTTTT. It is translated as CASSLGLAGASGELFF.

V usage is TRBV5-4 and J usage is TRBJ1-2; a weak D match, TRBD1 (5 bases). CDR1 SGHNT and CDR2 YYREEE come from the germline V gene (reference sequence). The CDR3 has 14 amino acids. Trimming stripped 9 bases from V and 2 bases from J, with 17 bases between. The CDR3 DNA is TGTGCCATGAGGAACATGGACAAGAACTATGGCTACACCTTC. Translating gives CAMRNMDKNYGYTF. The full variable domain, its missing parts supplied by reference TRBV5-4 and TRBJ1-2, is ETGVTQSPTHLIKTRGQQVTLRCSSQSGHNTVSWYQQALGQGPQFIFQYYREEENGRGNFPPRFSGLQFPNYSSELNVNALELDDSALYLCAMRNMDKNYGYTFGSGTRLTVV.

The V call is TRBV5-4, the J call TRBJ1-2, with 9 bases fitting TRBD1. V dropped 4 bases and J dropped 4; count of bases not matched to a gene: 8. Germline V lookup: CDR1 SGHNT, CDR2 YYREEE (reference sequence). This CDR3 has 15 residues. For the CDR3, the DNA is TGTGCCAGCAGCGGAGGGGGACAGGGCATCTATGGCTACACCTTC. It specifies CASSGGGQGIYGYTF.

This chain connects TRBV7-3 to TRBJ2-6; 8 bases agree with TRBD1. This CDR3 is 16 amino acids long. Losses at the gene ends were 5 bases for V and 0 bases for J; bases not matched to a gene: 3. Per the germline V gene, CDR1 is SGHTA and CDR2 is FQGTGA. The CDR3 reads CASSPTGGSGANVLTF. CDR3 sequence (DNA): TGTGCCAGCAGCCCAACAGGGGGCTCTGGGGCCAACGTCCTGACTTTC.